The 25 T cell receptor beta chains in this list originate from one sample, sequenced in a study of cytomegalovirus exposure and HLA in healthy donors. The PCR ran on 60 Vbeta and 13 Jbeta primers. Measured with immunoSEQ multiplex PCR; TCRdb has only the in-frame clones, and not every one. The repertoire has 200,000 to 250,000 clones, roughly 80% of them found once; the top ten carry 2.9%. Sample: PBMCs. These TCRs come from a man between 25 and 39 years old in good health and CMV-seronegative.

This chain joins TRBV2 and TRBJ1-1; the match to TRBD1 covers 8 bases. The V segment lost 6 bases and the J segment 1 base; nucleotides outside the gene matches: 4. Looked up from germline, CDR1 is SNHLY and CDR2 is FYNNEI. The CDR3 sequence is 14 residues long. The CDR3 is CASRGQGRNTEAFF. CDR3 DNA sequence: TGTGCCAGCAGAGGACAGGGCCGGAACACTGAAGCTTTCTTT.

Here the CDR3 reads CSVEGGGDRGTASYEQYF. CDR3 nucleotide sequence: TGCAGCGTTGAAGGGGGAGGGGACAGGGGGACTGCCTCCTACGAGCAGTACTTC. This sequence joins TRBV29-1 and TRBJ2-7, with TRBD1 matching over 11 bases. The germline V gene has CDR1 SQVTM and CDR2 ANQGSEA. This CDR3 is 18 amino acids long. J lost 0 bases, V lost 1 base, and 11 bases had no gene match.

The chain joins TRBV10-3 to TRBJ1-1; possible D gene TRBD1, 5 bases. This CDR3 is 17 amino acids long. Trimming pared 0 bases from V and 4 bases from J, leaving 18 bases between. From germline, CDR1 is ENHRY and CDR2 SYGVKD. Here the CDR3 reads CAISESTSGVGGTEAFF. CDR3 DNA sequence: TGTGCCATCAGTGAGTCGACTTCGGGGGTTGGCGGCACTGAAGCTTTCTTT.

This chain links TRBV7-6 with TRBJ1-4; 7 bases agree with TRBD1. Germline V gene lookup returns CDR1 SGHVS and CDR2 FNYEAQ. This CDR3 has 15 residues. With 5 bases clipped from V and 6 bases from J, the junction kept 9 bases outside the gene matches. CDR3 nucleotides: TGTGCCAGCAGCACCCGACAGGGTTGGGATGAAAAACTGTTTTTT. Residues: CASSTRQGWDEKLFF.

The V and J genes are TRBV28 and TRBJ1-6; D is ambiguous. This CDR3 has 13 residues. The V end lost 7 bases, the J end lost 7 bases, and 11 bases lay between the germline ends. The V gene's germline CDR1 is MDHEN and CDR2 SYDVKM. In DNA form, the CDR3 reads TGTGCCAGCACTACCGCAGGAAATTCACCCCTCCACTTT. It yields the protein CASTTAGNSPLHF.

The chain links TRBV28 to TRBJ1-1; D might be TRBD1 (6 bases). The ends were cut back, 2 bases at V and 8 bases at J, with 18 bases in the middle. The CDR3 extends over 15 amino acids. Germline CDR1 and CDR2: MDHEN and SYDVKM. The CDR3 region is CASSLRQVGRGEAFF. DNA for the CDR3: TGTGCCAGCAGTTTACGGCAGGTCGGGAGGGGGGAAGCTTTCTTT.

This chain joins TRBV19 and TRBJ2-1; a possible D gene is TRBD1 (5 bases). The CDR3 has 15 residues. V was shortened by 3 bases and J by 4 bases, with 13 bases between the two germline ends. CDR1 and CDR2 (germline): LNHDA, SQIVND (reference sequence). CDR3 DNA sequence: TGTGCCAGTAGTATCAGCCAGGACACTTACAATGAGCAGTTCTTC. Protein sequence: CASSISQDTYNEQFF.

A few counts support this clone. V is TRBV28 and J is TRBJ2-5; possible D gene TRBD2, 5 bases. The CDR3 spans 13 residues. Looked up from germline, CDR1 is MDHEN and CDR2 is SYDVKM. V gave up 6 bases and J gave up 4 bases, with 12 bases separating them. This CDR3 is CASRNPRGETQYF. The CDR3 DNA is TGTGCCAGCAGGAACCCACGGGGAGAGACCCAGTACTTC.

This clone came up once. The chain couples TRBV5-1 to TRBJ2-7; 14 nucleotides align to TRBD2. The V gene end was trimmed by 0 bases and the J gene end by 3 bases; junction bases not matched to a gene: 5. The germline V gene encodes CDR1 SGHRS and CDR2 YFSETQ. This CDR3 spans 17 amino acids. CDR3 nucleotides: TGCGCCAGCAGCTTGGTAGGACTAGCGGGGGGCCTCTACGAGCAGTACTTC. It codes for CASSLVGLAGGLYEQYF.

The genes are TRBV2 and TRBJ1-4, with D possibly matching TRBD1 (6 bases). Looked up from germline, CDR1 is SNHLY and CDR2 is FYNNEI. The CDR3 is made up of 16 amino acids. V lost 3 bases and J lost 8, with 19 bases in between. Written as DNA, the CDR3 is TGTGCCAGCAGTGACCGGGTTCCTCAGGGGCGGGAAAAACTGTTTTTT. It translates to CASSDRVPQGREKLFF.

The rearrangement links TRBV11-2 to TRBJ2-7, with TRBD2 matching 7 bases. This CDR3 contains 15 residues. Trimming at V came to 6 bases and at J to 2 bases, leaving 10 bases not matched to a gene. Germline V gene sequence: CDR1 SGHAT, CDR2 FQNNGV. The CDR3 region is CASRLAVGGTYEQYF. In DNA, the CDR3 is TGTGCCAGCAGGTTGGCGGTCGGGGGGACCTACGAGCAGTACTTC.

On this clone: Its ends do not fully match the called genes, so a read error is possible. DNA for the CDR3: TGTGCCAGCATTGACAGCCCCGGGGAGCTGTTTTTT. Encoded protein: CASIDSPGELFF. The V gene is TRBV6-4, the J gene TRBJ2-2; the D gene is possibly TRBD1 (5 bases). Per germline, CDR1 MRHNA and CDR2 SNTAGT. The CDR3 consists of 12 residues.

This rearrangement joins TRBV2 to TRBJ1-2; the D gene is possibly TRBD1 (6 bases). The CDR3 has 12 residues. Germline lookup yields CDR1 SNHLY and CDR2 FYNNEI. Between the trimmed V and J ends, which lost 4 bases and 5 bases, there was a span of 8 bases. Here the CDR3 DNA reads TGTGCCAGCAGTGGGACAGAGTATGGCTACACCTTC. As protein: CASSGTEYGYTF.

J is TRBJ1-4 and V is TRBV6-6; D is ambiguous. Trimming removed 2 bases at V and 4 bases at J, with 11 bases between. The germline CDR1 and CDR2 sequences are MNHNY and SVGAGI (reference sequence). The CDR3 has 15 amino acids. The CDR3 spells CASSYGGGINEKLFF. In DNA, the CDR3 is TGTGCCAGCAGTTACGGTGGAGGGATTAATGAAAAACTGTTTTTT.

The rearrangement joins TRBV5-1 to TRBJ2-3; TRBD1 aligns across 10 bases. Trimming took 5 bases from V and 4 from J; bases not matched to a gene: 10. There are 16 residues in the CDR3. Germline-derived CDR1 and CDR2 are SGHRS and YFSETQ. DNA of the CDR3: TGCGCCAGCAGGCGGGACAGGGGAGGGGGCGCAGATACGCAGTATTTT. Translated: CASRRDRGGGADTQYF.

The gene calls are TRBV9 and TRBJ2-2, with TRBD2 matching 8 bases. CDR1 is SGDLS and CDR2 is YYNGEE in the germline V gene. The trim removed 4 bases at V and 7 bases at J, leaving 9 bases unmatched. The CDR3 covers 15 residues. DNA for the CDR3: TGTGCCAGCAGCCCCCGGGGGGGGCCCGGCGGGGAGCTGTTTTTT. The encoded protein is CASSPRGGPGGELFF.

The chain couples TRBV9 to TRBJ2-5, with 9 nucleotides matching TRBD2. This CDR3 region has 16 residues. Losses at the gene ends were 4 bases for V and 3 bases for J; bases not matched to a gene: 10. Germline V gene data show CDR1 as SGDLS and CDR2 as YYNGEE. CDR3 loop: CASSPPWRGGKETQYF. CDR3 in DNA: TGTGCCAGCAGCCCCCCTTGGCGGGGGGGGAAAGAGACCCAGTACTTC.

The chain is built from TRBV7-2 and TRBJ2-1, with 9 bases that match TRBD2. CDR3 size: 15 residues. The germline CDR1 and CDR2 sequences are SGHTA and FQGNSA. Germline trimming cut 5 bases from V and 4 bases from J; bases unmatched to any gene: 6. The CDR3 loop is CASSLSGGLYNEQFF. Written as DNA, the CDR3 is TGTGCCAGCAGCCTTAGCGGGGGCCTATACAATGAGCAGTTCTTC. The complete variable domain, with remaining parts taken from reference TRBV7-2 and TRBJ2-1, reads GAGVSQSPSNKVTEKGKDVELRCDPISGHTALYWYRQSLGQGLEFLIYFQGNSAPDKSGLPSDRFSAERTGGSVSTLTIQRTQQEDSAVYLCASSLSGGLYNEQFFGPGTRLTVL.

J is TRBJ1-1 and V is TRBV18; D not certain. Germline V gene sequence: CDR1 KGHSH, CDR2 LQKENI. The length of the CDR3 is 13 residues. The germline V and J ends were trimmed by 4 bases and 1 base, with 7 bases remaining between them. DNA for the CDR3: TGTGCCAGCTCACACGACACGAACACTGAAGCTTTCTTT. The encoded protein is CASSHDTNTEAFF.

V usage is TRBV4-2 and J usage is TRBJ2-5; 9 nucleotides agree with TRBD2. The J call may be mistaken, given a closer DNA end match to TRBJ2-7. The CDR3 contains 17 residues. Germline lookup yields CDR1 LGHNA and CDR2 YNFKEQ. The CDR3 nucleotides read TGTGCCAGCAGCCACCTCGCGGGGGGGGTCGTCGGCGACGAGCAGTACTTC. This sequence encodes CASSHLAGGVVGDEQYF.

The table lists this clone with a count of one. The rearrangement joins TRBV5-1 to TRBJ2-5, with TRBD2 as a possible D gene (5 bases). The CDR3 is 16 residues long. The V end lost 1 base, the J end lost 1 base, and 14 bases lay between the germline ends. The germline V gene has CDR1 SGHRS and CDR2 YFSETQ. The CDR3: CASSLYERPSQETQYF. The CDR3 DNA follows: TGCGCCAGCAGCTTGTACGAGCGGCCATCCCAAGAGACCCAGTACTTC.

V and J are TRBV5-1 and TRBJ1-2, with D maybe TRBD1 (6 bases). Per germline, CDR1 SGHRS and CDR2 YFSETQ. CDR3 length equals 14 residues. V shed 4 bases and J shed 0 bases, with 10 bases lying between them. Here the CDR3 reads CASSGGQANYGYTF. The DNA of the CDR3 is TGCGCCAGCAGCGGGGGCCAGGCTAACTATGGCTACACCTTC. Filled out from reference TRBV5-1 and TRBJ1-2, the complete variable domain reads KAGVTQTPRYLIKTRGQQVTLSCSPISGHRSVSWYQQTPGQGLQFLFEYFSETQRNKGNFPGRFSGRQFSNSRSEMNVSTLELGDSALYLCASSGGQANYGYTFGSGTRLTVV.

This clone has more than one count but fewer than ten. The J gene is TRBJ2-1, the V gene TRBV6-6, with 9 bases aligning to TRBD2. V shed 2 bases, J shed 6 bases, and the junction held 5 bases outside the gene matches. The CDR3 covers 15 residues. Germline V gene lookup returns CDR1 MNHNY and CDR2 SVGAGI (reference sequence). CDR3 DNA: TGTGCCAGCAGTTACGGCGGGGGGGCCTCCAATGAGCAGTTCTTC. Translated, it gives CASSYGGGASNEQFF.

This sequence joins TRBV5-1 and TRBJ1-1; D unclear. Germline V gene sequence: CDR1 SGHRS, CDR2 YFSETQ. The CDR3 extends over 15 amino acids. Trimming left V 1 base short and J 2 bases short, with 12 bases between. Here the CDR3 reads CASSLYLNSNTEAFF. The CDR3 DNA is TGCGCCAGCAGCTTGTATCTAAACAGTAACACTGAAGCTTTCTTT.

The V call is TRBV19, the J call TRBJ1-1, with TRBD1 as a possible D gene (6 bases). CDR3 size: 13 residues. Germline V gene data show CDR1 as LNHDA and CDR2 as SQIVND (reference sequence). Trimming removed 5 bases at V and 7 bases at J, with 14 bases between. The CDR3 region is CASSRRGGYEAFF. The CDR3 nucleotides are TGTGCCAGTAGTCGGAGGGGGGGGTATGAAGCTTTCTTT.